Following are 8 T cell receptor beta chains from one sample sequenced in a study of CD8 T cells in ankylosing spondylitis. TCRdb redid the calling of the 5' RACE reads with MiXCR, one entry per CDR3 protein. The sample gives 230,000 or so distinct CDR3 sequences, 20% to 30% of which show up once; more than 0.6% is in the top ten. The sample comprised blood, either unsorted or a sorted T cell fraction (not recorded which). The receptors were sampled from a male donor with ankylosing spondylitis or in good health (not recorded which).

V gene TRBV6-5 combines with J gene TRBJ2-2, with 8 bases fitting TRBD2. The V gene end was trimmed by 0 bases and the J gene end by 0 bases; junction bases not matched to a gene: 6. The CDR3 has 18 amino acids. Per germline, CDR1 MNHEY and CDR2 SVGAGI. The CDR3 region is CASSYSASGWPNTGELFF. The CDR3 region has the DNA TGTGCCAGCAGTTACTCCGCTAGCGGGTGGCCGAACACCGGGGAGCTGTTTTTT.

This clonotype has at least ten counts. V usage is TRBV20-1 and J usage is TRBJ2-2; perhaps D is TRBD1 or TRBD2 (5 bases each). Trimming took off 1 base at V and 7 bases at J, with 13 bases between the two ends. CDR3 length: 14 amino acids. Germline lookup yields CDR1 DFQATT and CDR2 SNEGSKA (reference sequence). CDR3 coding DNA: TGCAGTGCTAGAGGGGGCCGAGGGAACGGGGAGCTGTTTTTT. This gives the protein CSARGGRGNGELFF.

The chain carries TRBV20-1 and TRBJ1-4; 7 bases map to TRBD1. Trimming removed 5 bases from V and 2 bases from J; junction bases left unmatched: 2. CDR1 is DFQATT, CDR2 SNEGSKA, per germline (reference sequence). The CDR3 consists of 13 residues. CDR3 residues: CSAGDSTNEKLFF. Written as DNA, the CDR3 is TGCAGTGCTGGGGACAGCACTAATGAAAAACTGTTTTTT.

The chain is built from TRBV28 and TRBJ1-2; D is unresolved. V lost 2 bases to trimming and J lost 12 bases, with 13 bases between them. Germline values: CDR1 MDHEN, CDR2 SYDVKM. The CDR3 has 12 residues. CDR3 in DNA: TGTGCCAGCAGTTTAAAAGATTTGGCGAACACCTTC. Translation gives CASSLKDLANTF.

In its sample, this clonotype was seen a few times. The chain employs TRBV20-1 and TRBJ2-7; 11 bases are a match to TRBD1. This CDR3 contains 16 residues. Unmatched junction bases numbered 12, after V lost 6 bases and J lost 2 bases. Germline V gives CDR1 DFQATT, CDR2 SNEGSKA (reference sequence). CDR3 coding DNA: TGCAGTGCCGACCCTCCTCCGGGACAGGGGGCCTACGAGCAGTACTTC. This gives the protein CSADPPPGQGAYEQYF.

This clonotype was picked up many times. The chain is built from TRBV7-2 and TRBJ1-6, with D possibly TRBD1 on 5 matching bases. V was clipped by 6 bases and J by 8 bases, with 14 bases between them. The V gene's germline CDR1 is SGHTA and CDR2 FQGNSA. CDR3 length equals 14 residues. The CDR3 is CASSPGTSYSPLHF. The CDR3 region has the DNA TGTGCCAGCAGTCCCGGGACTTCTTATTCACCCCTCCACTTT.

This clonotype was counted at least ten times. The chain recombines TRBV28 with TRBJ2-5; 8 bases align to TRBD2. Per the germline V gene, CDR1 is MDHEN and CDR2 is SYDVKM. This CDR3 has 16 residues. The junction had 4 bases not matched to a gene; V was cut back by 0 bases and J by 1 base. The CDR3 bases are TGTGCCAGCAGTTTATGGGGTAGCGGGGCCCAAGAGACCCAGTACTTC. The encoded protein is CASSLWGSGAQETQYF.

The CDR3 DNA sequence: TGTGCCAGCAGCTCGCGCTTAGATACGCAGTATTTT. As protein: CASSSRLDTQYF. The chain joins TRBV5-6 to TRBJ2-3; D call uncertain. V lost 3 bases to trimming and J lost 5 bases, with 7 bases between them. This CDR3 region has 12 residues. CDR1 and CDR2 from the germline V gene are SGHDT and YYEEEE.